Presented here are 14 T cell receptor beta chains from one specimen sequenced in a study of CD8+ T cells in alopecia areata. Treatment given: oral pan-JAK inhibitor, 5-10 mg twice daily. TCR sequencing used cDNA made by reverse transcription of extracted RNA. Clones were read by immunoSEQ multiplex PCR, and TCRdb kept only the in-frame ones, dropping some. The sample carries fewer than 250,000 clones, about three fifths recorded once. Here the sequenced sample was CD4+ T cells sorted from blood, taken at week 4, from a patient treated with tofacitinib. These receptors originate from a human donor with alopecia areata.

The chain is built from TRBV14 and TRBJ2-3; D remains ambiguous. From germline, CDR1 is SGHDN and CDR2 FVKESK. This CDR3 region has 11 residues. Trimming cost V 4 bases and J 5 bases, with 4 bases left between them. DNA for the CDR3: TGTGCCAGCAGCCTGGAAGATACGCAGTATTTT. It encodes CASSLEDTQYF. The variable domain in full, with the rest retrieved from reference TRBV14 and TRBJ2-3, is EAGVTQFPSHSVIEKGQTVTLRCDPISGHDNLYWYRRVMGKEIKFLLHFVKESKQDESGMPNNRFLAERTGGTYSTLKVQPAELEDSGVYFCASSLEDTQYFGPGTRLTVL.

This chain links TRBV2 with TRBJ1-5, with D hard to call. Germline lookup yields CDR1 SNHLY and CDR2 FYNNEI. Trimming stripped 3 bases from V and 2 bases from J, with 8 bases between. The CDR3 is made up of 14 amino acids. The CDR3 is CASSEGLGNQPQHF. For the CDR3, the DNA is TGTGCCAGCAGTGAGGGATTAGGCAATCAGCCCCAGCATTTT.

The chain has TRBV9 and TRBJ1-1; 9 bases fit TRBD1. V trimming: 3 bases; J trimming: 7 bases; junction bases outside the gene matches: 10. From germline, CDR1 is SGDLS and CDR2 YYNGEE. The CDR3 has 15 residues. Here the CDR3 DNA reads TGTGCCAGCAGCGCCTACAGGGGGCGGGTCGGTGAAGCTTTCTTT. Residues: CASSAYRGRVGEAFF.

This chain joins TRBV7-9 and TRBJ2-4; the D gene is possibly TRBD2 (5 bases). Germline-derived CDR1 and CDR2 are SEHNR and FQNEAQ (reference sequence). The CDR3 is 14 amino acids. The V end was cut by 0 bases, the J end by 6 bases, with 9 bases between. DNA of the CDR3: TGTGCCAGCAGCTTAGCCGGAGAGGGAAACATTCAGTACTTC. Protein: CASSLAGEGNIQYF.

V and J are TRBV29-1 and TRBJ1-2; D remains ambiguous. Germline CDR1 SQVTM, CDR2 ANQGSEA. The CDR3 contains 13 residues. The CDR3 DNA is TGCAGTGCCTGGACCGCTTCTAACTATGGCTACACCTTC. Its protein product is CSAWTASNYGYTF.

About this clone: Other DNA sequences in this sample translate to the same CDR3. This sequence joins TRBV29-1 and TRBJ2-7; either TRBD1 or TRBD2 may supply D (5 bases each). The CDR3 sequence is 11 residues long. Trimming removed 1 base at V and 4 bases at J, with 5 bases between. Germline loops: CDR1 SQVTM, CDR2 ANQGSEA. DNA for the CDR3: TGCAGCGTTGAAGGGGGGTACGAGCAGTACTTC. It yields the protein CSVEGGYEQYF.

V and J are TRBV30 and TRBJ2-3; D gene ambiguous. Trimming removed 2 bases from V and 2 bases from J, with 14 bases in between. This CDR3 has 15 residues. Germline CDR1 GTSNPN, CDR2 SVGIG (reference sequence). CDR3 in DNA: TGTGCCTGGAGTTCGAAATCGGGCCACACAGATACGCAGTATTTT. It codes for CAWSSKSGHTDTQYF.

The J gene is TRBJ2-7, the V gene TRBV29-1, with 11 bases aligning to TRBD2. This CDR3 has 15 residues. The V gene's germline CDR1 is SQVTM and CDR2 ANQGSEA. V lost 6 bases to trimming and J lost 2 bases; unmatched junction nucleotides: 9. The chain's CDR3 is CSVSFSGRDTYEQYF. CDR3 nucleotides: TGCAGCGTCTCCTTTAGCGGGAGGGATACCTACGAGCAGTACTTC.

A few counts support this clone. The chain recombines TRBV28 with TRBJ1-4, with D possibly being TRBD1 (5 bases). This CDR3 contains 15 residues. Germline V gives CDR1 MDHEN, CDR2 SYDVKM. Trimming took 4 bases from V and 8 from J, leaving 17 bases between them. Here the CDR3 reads CASSYFGGAGEKLFF. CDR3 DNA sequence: TGTGCCAGCAGTTACTTCGGTGGGGCAGGGGAAAAACTGTTTTTT.

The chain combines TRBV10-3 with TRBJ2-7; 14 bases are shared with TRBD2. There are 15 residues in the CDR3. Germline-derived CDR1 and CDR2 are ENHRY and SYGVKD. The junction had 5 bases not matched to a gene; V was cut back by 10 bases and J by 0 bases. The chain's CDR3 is CATGTSGSNSYEQYF. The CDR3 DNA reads TGTGCCACAGGGACTAGCGGGAGTAACTCCTACGAGCAGTACTTC.

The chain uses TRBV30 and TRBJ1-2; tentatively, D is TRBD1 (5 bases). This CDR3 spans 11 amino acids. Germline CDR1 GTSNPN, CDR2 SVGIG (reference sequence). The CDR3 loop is CATTGSYGYTF. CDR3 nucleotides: TGTGCAACCACAGGAAGCTATGGCTACACCTTC.

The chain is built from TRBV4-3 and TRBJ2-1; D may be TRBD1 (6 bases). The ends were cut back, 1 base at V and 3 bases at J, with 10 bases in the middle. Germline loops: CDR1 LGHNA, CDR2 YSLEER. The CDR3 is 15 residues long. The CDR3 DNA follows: TGCGCCAGCAGCCAAGCACAGGGATACTACAATGAGCAGTTCTTC. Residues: CASSQAQGYYNEQFF.

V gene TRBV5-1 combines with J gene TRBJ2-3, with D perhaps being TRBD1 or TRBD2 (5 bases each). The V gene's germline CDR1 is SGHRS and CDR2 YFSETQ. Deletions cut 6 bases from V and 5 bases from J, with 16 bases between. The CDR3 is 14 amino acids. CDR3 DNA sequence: TGCGCCAGCAACCCTTGGGACGGCAGAGATACGCAGTATTTT. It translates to CASNPWDGRDTQYF.

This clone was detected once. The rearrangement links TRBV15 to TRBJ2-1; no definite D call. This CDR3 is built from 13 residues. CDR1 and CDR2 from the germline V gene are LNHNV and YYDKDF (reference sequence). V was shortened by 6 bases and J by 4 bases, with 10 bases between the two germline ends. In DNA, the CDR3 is TGTGCCACCAGGGCTGGGGTATACAATGAGCAGTTCTTC. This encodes CATRAGVYNEQFF. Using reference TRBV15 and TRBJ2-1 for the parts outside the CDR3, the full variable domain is DAMVIQNPRYQVTQFGKPVTLSCSQTLNHNVMYWYQQKSSQAPKLLFHYYDKDFNNEADTPDNFQSRRPNTSFCFLDIRSPGLGDTAMYLCATRAGVYNEQFFGPGTRLTVL.